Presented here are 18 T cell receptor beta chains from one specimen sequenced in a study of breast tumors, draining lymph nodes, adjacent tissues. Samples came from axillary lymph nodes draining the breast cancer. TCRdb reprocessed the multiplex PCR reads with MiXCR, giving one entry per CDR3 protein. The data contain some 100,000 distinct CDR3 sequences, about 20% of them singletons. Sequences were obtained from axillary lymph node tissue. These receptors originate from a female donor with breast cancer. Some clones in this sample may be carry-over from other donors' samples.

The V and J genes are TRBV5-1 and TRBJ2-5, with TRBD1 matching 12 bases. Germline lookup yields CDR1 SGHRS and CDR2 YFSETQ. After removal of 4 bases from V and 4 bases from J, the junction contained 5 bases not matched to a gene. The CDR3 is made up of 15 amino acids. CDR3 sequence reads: CASSPGQGAVETQYF. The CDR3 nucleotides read TGCGCCAGCAGCCCGGGACAGGGGGCCGTAGAGACCCAGTACTTC. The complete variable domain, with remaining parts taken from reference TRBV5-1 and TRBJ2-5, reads KAGVTQTPRYLIKTRGQQVTLSCSPISGHRSVSWYQQTPGQGLQFLFEYFSETQRNKGNFPGRFSGRQFSNSRSEMNVSTLELGDSALYLCASSPGQGAVETQYFGPGTRLLVL.

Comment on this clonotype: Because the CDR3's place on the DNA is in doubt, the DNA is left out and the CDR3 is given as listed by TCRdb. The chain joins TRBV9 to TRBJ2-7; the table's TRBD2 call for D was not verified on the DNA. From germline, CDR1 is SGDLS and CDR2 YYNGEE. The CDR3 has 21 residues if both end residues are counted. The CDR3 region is CASSFYICSARGYGNPYEQYF.

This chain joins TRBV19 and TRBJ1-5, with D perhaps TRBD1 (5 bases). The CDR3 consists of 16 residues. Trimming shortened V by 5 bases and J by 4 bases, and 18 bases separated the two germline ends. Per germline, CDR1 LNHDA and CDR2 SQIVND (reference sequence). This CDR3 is CASSPRLEGPNQPQHF. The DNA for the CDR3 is TGTGCCAGTAGTCCCCGGTTAGAGGGACCTAATCAGCCCCAGCATTTT.

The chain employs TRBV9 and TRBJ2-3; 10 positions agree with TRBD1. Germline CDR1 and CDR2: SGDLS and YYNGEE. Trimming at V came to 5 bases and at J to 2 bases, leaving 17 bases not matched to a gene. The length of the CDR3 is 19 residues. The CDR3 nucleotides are TGTGCCAGCAGTAATAAGGGGAGACAGGGGGCGATGACCACAGATACGCAGTATTTT. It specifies CASSNKGRQGAMTTDTQYF.

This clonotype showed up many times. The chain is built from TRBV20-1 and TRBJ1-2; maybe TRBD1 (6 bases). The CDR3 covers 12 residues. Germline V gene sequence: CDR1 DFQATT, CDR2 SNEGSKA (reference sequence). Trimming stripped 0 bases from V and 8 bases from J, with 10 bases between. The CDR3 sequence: CSARESGVGYTF. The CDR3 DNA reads TGCAGTGCTAGAGAGTCAGGGGTCGGCTACACCTTC.

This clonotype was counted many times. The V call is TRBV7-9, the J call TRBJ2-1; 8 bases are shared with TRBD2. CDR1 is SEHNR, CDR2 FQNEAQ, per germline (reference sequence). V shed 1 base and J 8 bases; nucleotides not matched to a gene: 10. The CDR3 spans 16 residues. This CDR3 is CASSLGGTSGGDEQFF. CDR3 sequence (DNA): TGTGCCAGCAGCTTAGGTGGGACTAGTGGAGGCGATGAGCAGTTCTTC.

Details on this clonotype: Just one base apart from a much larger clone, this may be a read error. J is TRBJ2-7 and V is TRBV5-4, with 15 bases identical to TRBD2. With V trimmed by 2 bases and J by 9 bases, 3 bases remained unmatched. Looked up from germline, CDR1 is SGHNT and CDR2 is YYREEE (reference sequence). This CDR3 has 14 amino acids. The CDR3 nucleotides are TGTGCCAGCAGCTTCGGGACTAGCGGGGGGAGGCAGTACTTC. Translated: CASSFGTSGGRQYF.

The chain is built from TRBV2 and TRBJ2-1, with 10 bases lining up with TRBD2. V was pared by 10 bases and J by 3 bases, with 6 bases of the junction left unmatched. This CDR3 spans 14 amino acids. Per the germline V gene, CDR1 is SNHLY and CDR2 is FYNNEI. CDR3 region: CANTGTSVYNEQFF. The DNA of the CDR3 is TGTGCCAATACCGGGACTAGCGTCTACAATGAGCAGTTCTTC.

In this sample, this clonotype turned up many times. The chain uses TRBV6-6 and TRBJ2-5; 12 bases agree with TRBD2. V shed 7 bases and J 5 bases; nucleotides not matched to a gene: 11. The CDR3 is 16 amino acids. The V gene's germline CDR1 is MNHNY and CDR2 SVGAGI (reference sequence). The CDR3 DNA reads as TGTGCCAGCACCGAGCCTAGCGGGGGGGTTCGGGAGACCCAGTACTTC. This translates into CASTEPSGGVRETQYF.

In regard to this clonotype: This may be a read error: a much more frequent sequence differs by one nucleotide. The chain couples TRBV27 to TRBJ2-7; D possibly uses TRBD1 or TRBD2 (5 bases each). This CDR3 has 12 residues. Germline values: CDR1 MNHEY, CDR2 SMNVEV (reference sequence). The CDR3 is CASSFGDDERYF. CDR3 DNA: TGTGCCAGCAGTTTCGGGGACGACGAGCGGTACTTC.

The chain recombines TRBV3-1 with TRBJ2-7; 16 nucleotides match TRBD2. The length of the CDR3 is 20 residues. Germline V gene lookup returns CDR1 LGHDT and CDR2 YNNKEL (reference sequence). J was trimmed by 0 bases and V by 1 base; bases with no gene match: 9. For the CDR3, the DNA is TGTGCCAGCAGCCAAGCGGGGGGACTAGCGGGAGGGCCTAGCTCCTACGAGCAGTACTTC. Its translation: CASSQAGGLAGGPSSYEQYF.

CDR3 nucleotide sequence: TGTGCCAGCAGTTTCTCCGCAACACAGGGGTGGGGGTACTATGGCTACACCTTC. It specifies CASSFSATQGWGYYGYTF. The rearrangement uses TRBV28 and TRBJ1-2, with TRBD1 matching over 7 bases. CDR3 length equals 18 residues. The V and J ends lost 3 bases and 3 bases, in that order; junction bases with no gene match: 16. Germline CDR1 and CDR2: MDHEN and SYDVKM.

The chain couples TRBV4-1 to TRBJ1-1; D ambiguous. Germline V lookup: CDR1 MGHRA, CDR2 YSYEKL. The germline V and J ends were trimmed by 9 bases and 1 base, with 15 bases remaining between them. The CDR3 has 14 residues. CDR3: CASSIMAGNTEAFF. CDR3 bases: TGCGCCAGTTCTATAATGGCGGGGAACACTGAAGCTTTCTTT.

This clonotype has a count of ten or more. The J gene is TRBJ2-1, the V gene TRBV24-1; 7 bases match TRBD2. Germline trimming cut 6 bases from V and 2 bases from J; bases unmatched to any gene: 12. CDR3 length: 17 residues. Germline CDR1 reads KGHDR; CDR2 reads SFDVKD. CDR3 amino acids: CATSSGIGRGPYNEQFF. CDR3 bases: TGTGCCACCAGTAGTGGGATTGGGAGGGGACCCTACAATGAGCAGTTCTTC.

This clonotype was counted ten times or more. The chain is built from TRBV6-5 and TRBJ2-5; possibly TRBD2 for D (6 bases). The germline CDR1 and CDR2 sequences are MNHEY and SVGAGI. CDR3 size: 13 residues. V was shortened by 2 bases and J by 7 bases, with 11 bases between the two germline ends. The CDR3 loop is CASSYPGVGTQYF. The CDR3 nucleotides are TGTGCCAGCAGTTACCCGGGGGTAGGGACCCAGTACTTC.

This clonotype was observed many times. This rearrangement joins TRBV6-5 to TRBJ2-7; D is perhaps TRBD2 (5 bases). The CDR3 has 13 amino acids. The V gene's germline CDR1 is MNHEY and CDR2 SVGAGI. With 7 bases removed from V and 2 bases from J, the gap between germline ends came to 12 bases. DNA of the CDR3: TGTGCCAGCACTAGCCGTCACCCCTACGAGCAGTACTTC. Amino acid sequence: CASTSRHPYEQYF.

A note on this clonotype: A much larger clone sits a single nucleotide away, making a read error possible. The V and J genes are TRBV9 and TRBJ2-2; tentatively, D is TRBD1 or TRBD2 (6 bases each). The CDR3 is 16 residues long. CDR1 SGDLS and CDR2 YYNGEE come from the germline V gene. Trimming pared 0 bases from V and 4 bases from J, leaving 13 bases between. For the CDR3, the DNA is TGTGCCAGCAGCGTAGCCGGGGGACAAAGCACCGGGGAGCTGTTTTTT. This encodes CASSVAGGQSTGELFF.

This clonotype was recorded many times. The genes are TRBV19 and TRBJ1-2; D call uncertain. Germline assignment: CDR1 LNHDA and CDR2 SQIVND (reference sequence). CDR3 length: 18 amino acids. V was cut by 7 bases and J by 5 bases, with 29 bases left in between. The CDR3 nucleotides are TGTGCCAGTAAATCCCCACCCGTCCAAGGTCGTTTCGGGTATGGCTACACCTTC. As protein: CASKSPPVQGRFGYGYTF.